The source of this TCR beta chain is a study of T cells in Graves' hyperthyroidism and ophthalmopathy. Study results and limitations: The majority of expanded thyroid clonotypes above 0.001 also appeared in blood.

The CDR3 consists of 14 residues. Germline V gives CDR1 PRHDT, CDR2 FYEKMQ (reference sequence). The V end lost 3 bases, the J end lost 7 bases, and 10 bases lay between the germline ends. The TCR beta CDR3 regions underwent amplification using RNA transcripts as the source. With the HTBI primer set, the TCR CDR3 went through a first round of RT-PCR. One entry per CDR3 protein, called by TCRdb with MiXCR from the multiplex PCR reads. The sample gives around 440,000 distinct CDR3 sequences, 15% to 18% of which show up once; about 14% is in the top ten. There are many counts of this clonotype. The antigen is undetermined. Stable disease denoted Graves' hyperthyroidism without ophthalmopathy progression within 18 months. Lactation, pregnancy, other autoimmune disease or uncontrolled infection led to exclusion of patients.

This chain joins TRBV13 and TRBJ1-6; a weak D match, TRBD1 (6 bases). Sequencing used blood. The origin of this receptor is a woman aged 18-29 years with Graves' hyperthyroidism. The CDR3 sequence is CASSFRGGNSPLHF. For the CDR3, the DNA is TGTGCCAGCAGCTTCAGGGGCGGGAATTCACCCCTCCACTTT.